The text below deals with one T cell receptor (beta chain). Its antigen is undetermined. At least 5.5 micrograms of total RNA were extracted per sample. A second PCR, run for roughly 7 to 11 cycles, used a sample-barcoded 5' primer plus a J-beta primer mix. Paired-end reads containing CDR3 totaled no fewer than 2.5 million for each sample. TCRdb passed the 5' RACE reads through MiXCR, listing each CDR3 protein once. The sample has 850,000 or so distinct CDR3 sequences, about 28% seen once. These data belong to a study of blood T cells in healthy people across ages. The CDR3 is 17 amino acids. With V trimmed by 3 bases and J by 0 bases, 6 bases remained unmatched. Looked up from germline, CDR1 is SGHTA and CDR2 is FQGNSA. Study observations and caveats: It was the long-lived donors that had more naive CD4+ cells and higher diversity than aged donors. Per million T cells, TCR beta diversity dropped about linearly as age rose.

This clonotype was obtained from a woman over 75 in good health. The chain couples TRBV7-2 to TRBJ2-2; 8 bases match TRBD2. The specimen sequenced was blood. The CDR3 loop is CASSFRSGGSNTGELFF. CDR3 sequence (DNA): TGTGCCAGCAGCTTCCGAAGCGGGGGTTCGAACACCGGGGAGCTGTTTTTT. Based on the CDR3 plus reference TRBV7-2 and TRBJ2-2, the full variable domain is GAGVSQSPSNKVTEKGKDVELRCDPISGHTALYWYRQSLGQGLEFLIYFQGNSAPDKSGLPSDRFSAERTGGSVSTLTIQRTQQEDSAVYLCASSFRSGGSNTGELFFGEGSRLTVL.